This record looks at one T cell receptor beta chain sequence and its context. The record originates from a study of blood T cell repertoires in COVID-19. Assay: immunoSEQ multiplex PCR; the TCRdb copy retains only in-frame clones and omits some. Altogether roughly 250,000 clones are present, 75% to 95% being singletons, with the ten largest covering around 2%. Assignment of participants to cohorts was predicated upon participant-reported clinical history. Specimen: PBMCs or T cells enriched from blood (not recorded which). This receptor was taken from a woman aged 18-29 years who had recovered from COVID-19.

CDR3 region: CASSRTSGTIYEQYF. The CDR3 bases are TGTGCCAGCAGTCGGACTAGCGGGACTATCTACGAGCAGTACTTC. V gene TRBV6-5 combines with J gene TRBJ2-7; 12 nucleotides match TRBD2. Germline V gene sequence: CDR1 MNHEY, CDR2 SVGAGI. This CDR3 region has 15 residues. After removal of 5 bases from V and 3 bases from J, the junction contained 5 bases not matched to a gene.